The next 4 T cell receptor beta chains were all read from a single sample in a study of preoperative IRX-2 immunotherapy in early breast cancer (dated by TCRdb to between 2018 and 2021). The sample's treatment or condition label is to be understood as: preoperative locoregional IRX-2 cytokine immunotherapy. Receptor libraries were prepared by the immunoSEQ multiplex PCR assay. In its TCRdb copy, this immuneACCESS table keeps in-frame sequences only and misses some clones. Where compared with another copy, unresolved V genes explain less than half of these, and the others have no known cause. In this sample the table shows fewer than 30,000 clones, nearly 90% of which occur a single time. Of the sample, around a tenth is held by the ten largest clones. The specimen was taken from a patient treated with IRX-2 immunotherapy. These receptors were taken from a human donor with breast cancer.

The gene calls are TRBV7-9 and TRBJ2-3; 8 bases align to TRBD1. Per germline, CDR1 SEHNR and CDR2 FQNEAQ (reference sequence). CDR3 length: 13 residues. V lost 5 bases and J lost 4; bases outside the gene matches: 2. CDR3 nucleotides: TGTGCCAGCAGCACAGGGGGTTCAGATACGCAGTATTTT. Its translation: CASSTGGSDTQYF.

This clone showed up just a few times. The V gene is TRBV7-9, the J gene TRBJ1-4; 7 bases map to TRBD1. The CDR3 contains 14 residues. With V trimmed by 5 bases and J by 3 bases, 3 bases remained unmatched. Looked up from germline, CDR1 is SEHNR and CDR2 is FQNEAQ (reference sequence). The CDR3 here is CASSPGQPNEKLFF. The CDR3 coding sequence is TGTGCCAGCAGCCCGGGACAGCCTAATGAAAAACTGTTTTTT.

V gene TRBV5-4 combines with J gene TRBJ2-1; 9 nucleotides line up with TRBD2. Per the germline V gene, CDR1 is SGHNT and CDR2 is YYREEE (reference sequence). CDR3 length equals 15 residues. V was pared by 6 bases and J by 5 bases, with 9 bases of the junction left unmatched. As DNA, the CDR3 is TGTGCCAGCAACAAGTTCGGCGGGGGGGACAATGAGCAGTTCTTC. It is translated as CASNKFGGGDNEQFF.

The chain carries TRBV5-4 and TRBJ1-6; D might be TRBD1 (6 bases). The ends were cut back, 0 bases at V and 8 bases at J, with 15 bases in the middle. CDR3 length: 16 amino acids. Germline V gives CDR1 SGHNT, CDR2 YYREEE (reference sequence). In DNA, the CDR3 is TGTGCCAGCAGCTTGGGGTCAGGGGCGATGGATTCACCCCTCCACTTT. Encoded protein: CASSLGSGAMDSPLHF.